This T cell receptor beta chain was found in a study of blood T cell repertoires in COVID-19. Sequenced by immunoSEQ multiplex PCR; TCRdb stores in-frame clones only, minus some. The top ten hold 4.3% of the sample, which has 130,000 or so clones, approximately 85% seen once. CDR1 is SGDLS and CDR2 is YYNGEE in the germline V gene. The V gene end was trimmed by 4 bases and the J gene end by 6 bases; junction bases not matched to a gene: 9. The CDR3 contains 14 residues. The rearrangement uses TRBV9 and TRBJ1-1; 7 nucleotides match TRBD1. The sequenced sample was peripheral blood. This TCR was sampled from a human donor in a cohort sampled during active COVID-19. CDR3 DNA sequence: TGTGCCAGCAGCATAACGACAGGGATGGCTGAAGCTTTCTTT. Amino acids: CASSITTGMAEAFF.